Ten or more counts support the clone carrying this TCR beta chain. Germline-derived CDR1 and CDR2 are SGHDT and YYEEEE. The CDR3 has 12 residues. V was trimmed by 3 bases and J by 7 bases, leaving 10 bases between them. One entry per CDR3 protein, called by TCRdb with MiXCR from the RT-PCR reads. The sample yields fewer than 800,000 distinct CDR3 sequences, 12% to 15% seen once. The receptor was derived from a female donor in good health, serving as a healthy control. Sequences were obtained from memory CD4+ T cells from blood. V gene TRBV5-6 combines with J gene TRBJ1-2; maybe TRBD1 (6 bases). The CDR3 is CASSSGAPGYTF. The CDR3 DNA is TGTGCCAGCAGCTCGGGGGCGCCTGGCTACACCTTC.